Following are 30 T cell receptor beta chains from one sample sequenced in a study of blood T cell repertoires in COVID-19. The table came from immunoSEQ multiplex PCR; TCRdb's copy has only in-frame clones and leaves some out. The table has 160,000 or so clones, about four fifths seen once. Input material: peripheral blood. The origin of the receptors is a man between 65 and 85 years old with active or convalescent COVID-19.

CDR3 residues: CASSGGTAQETQYF. The CDR3, as DNA: TGTGCCAGTAGTGGTGGGACAGCACAAGAGACCCAGTACTTC. The rearrangement links TRBV19 to TRBJ2-5, with 7 bases fitting TRBD1. The germline CDR1 and CDR2 sequences are LNHDA and SQIVND (reference sequence). The junction had 5 bases not matched to a gene; V was cut back by 5 bases and J by 2 bases. This CDR3 is 14 amino acids long.

The chain joins TRBV12-3 or TRBV12-4 to TRBJ1-1; a possible D gene is TRBD1 (6 bases). Trimming left V 10 bases short and J 8 bases short, with 17 bases between. There are 12 residues in the CDR3. The CDR3 loop is CATRGEALEAFF. The CDR3 DNA sequence: TGTGCCACCAGGGGTGAGGCCTTAGAAGCTTTCTTT.

The chain combines TRBV5-6 with TRBJ1-6; 9 positions agree with TRBD1. CDR3 length equals 16 residues. Losses at the gene ends were 1 base for V and 7 bases for J; bases not matched to a gene: 6. Germline CDR1 reads SGHDT; CDR2 reads YYEEEE. The CDR3 nucleotides are TGTGCCAGCAGCTTGTGGGGACAGGGTTTGAATTCACCCCTCCACTTT. This codes for CASSLWGQGLNSPLHF.

V usage is TRBV4-1 and J usage is TRBJ2-1, with 7 bases fitting TRBD1. The CDR3 runs 16 residues. V gave up 3 bases and J gave up 0 bases; unmatched junction bases: 5. In germline, CDR1 is MGHRA, CDR2 YSYEKL. CDR3 sequence: CASSQHRDSSYNEQFF. CDR3 DNA sequence: TGCGCCAGCAGCCAGCACCGGGACAGCTCCTACAATGAGCAGTTCTTC.

The rearrangement uses TRBV18 and TRBJ2-3; TRBD2 agrees at 14 bases. CDR3 length: 18 residues. V gave up 6 bases and J gave up 3 bases; unmatched junction bases: 11. From germline, CDR1 is KGHSH and CDR2 LQKENI. The CDR3 loop reads CASSRTGTSGSRTDTQYF. CDR3 DNA sequence: TGTGCCAGCTCCCGCACCGGGACTAGCGGGAGCAGGACAGATACGCAGTATTTT.

CDR3 loop: CASSPGTSRIYEQYF. Written as DNA, the CDR3 is TGTGCCAGCTCACCCGGGACTAGCAGAATCTACGAGCAGTACTTC. The V and J genes are TRBV18 and TRBJ2-7; 9 bases fit TRBD2. V shed 3 bases and J 3 bases; nucleotides not matched to a gene: 6. The CDR3 has 15 amino acids. Germline CDR1 reads KGHSH; CDR2 reads LQKENI.

The chain couples TRBV5-4 to TRBJ2-3, with 14 bases that match TRBD2. This CDR3 has 18 amino acids. CDR1 is SGHNT and CDR2 is YYREEE in the germline V gene (reference sequence). J lost 4 bases, V lost 1 base, and 8 bases had no gene match. This CDR3 is CASSLPGTSGRGPDTQYF. The CDR3, as DNA: TGTGCCAGCAGCTTGCCCGGGACTAGCGGGAGAGGTCCAGATACGCAGTATTTT.

The V call is TRBV7-2, the J call TRBJ1-5; perhaps TRBD1 as D (6 bases). CDR3 size: 14 residues. Trimming stripped 2 bases from V and 4 bases from J, with 9 bases between. Germline lookup yields CDR1 SGHTA and CDR2 FQGNSA. The CDR3 protein is CASSLQGPNQPQHF. The CDR3 DNA reads TGTGCCAGCAGCTTACAGGGGCCGAATCAGCCCCAGCATTTT. Full variable domain (rest looked up from reference TRBV7-2 and TRBJ1-5): GAGVSQSPSNKVTEKGKDVELRCDPISGHTALYWYRQSLGQGLEFLIYFQGNSAPDKSGLPSDRFSAERTGGSVSTLTIQRTQQEDSAVYLCASSLQGPNQPQHFGDGTRLSIL.

The CDR3 reads CASSLRSGTGNYNSPLHF. The CDR3 DNA follows: TGTGCCAGCAGCTTGAGGAGCGGGACAGGGAATTATAATTCACCCCTCCACTTT. The V and J genes are TRBV7-9 and TRBJ1-6, with TRBD1 identical over 9 bases. Losses at the gene ends were 3 bases for V and 4 bases for J; bases not matched to a gene: 10. CDR1 is SEHNR, CDR2 FQNEAQ, per germline (reference sequence). This CDR3 comprises 18 residues.

The chain links TRBV15 to TRBJ1-3, with D unclear. Trimming left V 7 bases short and J 0 bases short, with 10 bases between. The CDR3 covers 14 residues. Germline V CDR1 and CDR2: LNHNV, YYDKDF (reference sequence). The CDR3 region is CATTTSLSGNTIYF. In DNA form, the CDR3 reads TGTGCCACCACAACTAGTCTCTCTGGAAACACCATATATTTT. The variable domain in full, completed from reference TRBV15 and TRBJ1-3, reads DAMVIQNPRYQVTQFGKPVTLSCSQTLNHNVMYWYQQKSSQAPKLLFHYYDKDFNNEADTPDNFQSRRPNTSFCFLDIRSPGLGDTAMYLCATTTSLSGNTIYFGEGSWLTVV.

In its sample, this clone was seen a few times. The V gene is TRBV2, the J gene TRBJ1-5; D is unclear. V lost 4 bases and J 3 bases, leaving 13 bases between the germline ends. Germline assignment: CDR1 SNHLY and CDR2 FYNNEI. This CDR3 has 15 residues. CDR3 sequence: CASSGPGRDNQPQHF. The CDR3 DNA reads as TGTGCCAGCAGTGGCCCCGGCCGGGACAATCAGCCCCAGCATTTT.

This chain joins TRBV18 and TRBJ1-1, with 8 bases lining up with TRBD1. The V segment lost 1 base and the J segment 5 bases; nucleotides outside the gene matches: 9. This CDR3 has 16 residues. The germline CDR1 and CDR2 sequences are KGHSH and LQKENI. CDR3: CASSPLGRGLGTEAFF. The CDR3 coding sequence is TGTGCCAGCTCACCACTAGGCAGGGGGCTCGGGACTGAAGCTTTCTTT.

This clone was recorded once. The CDR3 sequence is CATRQVSNTEAFF. DNA of the CDR3: TGTGCCACCCGACAGGTGTCGAACACTGAAGCTTTCTTT. The chain couples TRBV10-3 to TRBJ1-1; D might be TRBD1 (6 bases). The V gene lost 10 bases and the J gene lost 1 base, with 13 bases spanning the gap. This CDR3 has 13 amino acids. Germline-derived CDR1 and CDR2 are ENHRY and SYGVKD.

The chain joins TRBV29-1 to TRBJ2-7, with 7 positions matching TRBD1. Germline-derived CDR1 and CDR2 are SQVTM and ANQGSEA. V was pared by 7 bases and J by 0 bases, with 3 bases of the junction left unmatched. This CDR3 comprises 12 residues. The CDR3 DNA follows: TGCAGCGGACAGGGAGACTCCTACGAGCAGTACTTC. It yields the protein CSGQGDSYEQYF.

This clone was observed a handful of times. This sequence joins TRBV9 and TRBJ2-3; a weak D match, TRBD2 (5 bases). Germline-derived CDR1 and CDR2 are SGDLS and YYNGEE. Between the trimmed V and J ends, which lost 0 bases and 1 base, there was a span of 9 bases. The CDR3 loop spans 15 amino acids. The CDR3: CASSVEVRGTDTQYF. CDR3 DNA: TGTGCCAGCAGCGTAGAGGTGAGGGGCACAGATACGCAGTATTTT.

The chain combines TRBV5-1 with TRBJ1-1; 7 bases match TRBD1. The V gene end was trimmed by 4 bases and the J gene end by 5 bases; junction bases not matched to a gene: 5. The CDR3 totals 13 residues. From germline, CDR1 is SGHRS and CDR2 YFSETQ. The CDR3 DNA reads TGCGCCAGCAGCCGAGACAGGGATACTGAAGCTTTCTTT. This translates into CASSRDRDTEAFF.

This chain joins TRBV9 and TRBJ1-1, with a weak D call TRBD1 (6 bases). V was clipped by 3 bases and J by 4 bases, with 13 bases between them. The CDR3 totals 14 residues. Germline V gene data show CDR1 as SGDLS and CDR2 as YYNGEE. This CDR3 is CASSGGGRGTEAFF. The CDR3 DNA is TGTGCCAGCAGCGGTGGGGGCCGAGGCACTGAAGCTTTCTTT.

The V gene is TRBV29-1, the J gene TRBJ2-1; D might be TRBD2 (6 bases). Germline CDR1 is SQVTM and CDR2 is ANQGSEA. The ends were cut back, 7 bases at V and 4 bases at J, with 11 bases in the middle. CDR3 length equals 12 residues. Written as DNA, the CDR3 is TGCAGCGGAGGTAGCGGATACAATGAGCAGTTCTTC. Its protein product is CSGGSGYNEQFF.

The chain combines TRBV6-5 with TRBJ1-1; D is uncertain. The CDR3 loop spans 14 amino acids. Germline lookup yields CDR1 MNHEY and CDR2 SVGAGI. V was cut by 2 bases and J by 0 bases, with 7 bases left in between. CDR3 sequence (DNA): TGTGCCAGCAGTTACCAGGCGTTGAACACTGAAGCTTTCTTT. Translating gives CASSYQALNTEAFF.

This clone has a handful of counts. This chain joins TRBV6-5 and TRBJ1-5; D gene uncertain. Germline V lookup: CDR1 MNHEY, CDR2 SVGAGI. Trimming left V 0 bases short and J 6 bases short, with 12 bases between. This CDR3 is built from 15 residues. The chain's CDR3 is CASSYSREGGQPQHF. The DNA of the CDR3 is TGTGCCAGCAGTTACTCGAGGGAGGGCGGTCAGCCCCAGCATTTT.

The V gene is TRBV6-5, the J gene TRBJ1-5, with TRBD1 identical over 8 bases. The CDR3 is 15 amino acids. J was trimmed by 6 bases and V by 4 bases; bases with no gene match: 8. Germline V gene lookup returns CDR1 MNHEY and CDR2 SVGAGI. CDR3 DNA: TGTGCCAGCAGTTCAACAGGGGGGCTGGGTCAGCCCCAGCATTTT. Residues: CASSSTGGLGQPQHF.

V is TRBV4-1 and J is TRBJ2-7; 7 bases line up with TRBD2. Trimming removed 4 bases from V and 6 bases from J; junction bases left unmatched: 15. Germline V gives CDR1 MGHRA, CDR2 YSYEKL. This CDR3 region has 16 residues. This chain's CDR3 is CASSPRGDRERAEQYF. CDR3 DNA sequence: TGCGCCAGCAGCCCTCGGGGGGACCGGGAGAGAGCCGAGCAGTACTTC.

CDR3 sequence (DNA): TGTGCCAGCTCGCTTCGGCGGGGAGAGACCCAGTACTTC. Its protein is CASSLRRGETQYF. The chain is built from TRBV12-3 or TRBV12-4 and TRBJ2-5; D is possibly TRBD2 (6 bases). V was pared by 8 bases and J by 4 bases, with 14 bases between. CDR3 length equals 13 residues.

The chain links TRBV6-2 or TRBV6-3 to TRBJ2-3; unclear D gene. Germline V CDR1 and CDR2: MNHEY, SVGEGT. Trimming stripped 0 bases from V and 6 bases from J, with 7 bases between. This CDR3 has 13 residues. The CDR3 DNA reads TGTGCCAGCAGTTACTCGGGCCTCGATACGCAGTATTTT. This codes for CASSYSGLDTQYF.

The chain couples TRBV19 to TRBJ1-5; possibly TRBD1 for D (6 bases). CDR1 LNHDA and CDR2 SQIVND come from the germline V gene (reference sequence). The CDR3 consists of 13 residues. Deletions cut 6 bases from V and 6 bases from J, with 12 bases between. The CDR3 region is CASRDSPGQPQHF. The CDR3 region has the DNA TGTGCCAGTAGGGACAGTCCGGGTCAGCCCCAGCATTTT. Full variable domain (outside the CDR3, taken from reference TRBV19 and TRBJ1-5): DGGITQSPKYLFRKEGQNVTLSCEQNLNHDAMYWYRQDPGQGLRLIYYSQIVNDFQKGDIAEGYSVSREKKESFPLTVTSAQKNPTAFYLCASRDSPGQPQHFGDGTRLSIL.

CDR3 DNA sequence: TGCGCCAGCAGCCCCGGGACAGGGATTTACGGGGCCAACGTCCTGACTTTC. This translates into CASSPGTGIYGANVLTF. The J gene is TRBJ2-6, the V gene TRBV5-1; 9 bases fit TRBD1. Germline V lookup: CDR1 SGHRS, CDR2 YFSETQ. After removal of 4 bases from V and 4 bases from J, the junction contained 9 bases not matched to a gene. The CDR3 is made up of 17 amino acids.

This clone occurred many times. The chain combines TRBV5-1 with TRBJ1-2; TRBD1 matches at 7 bases. The CDR3 has 14 amino acids. The junction had 7 bases not matched to a gene; V was cut back by 0 bases and J by 8 bases. Germline assignment: CDR1 SGHRS and CDR2 YFSETQ. The CDR3 loop reads CASSLGGTAWGYTF. The CDR3 DNA sequence: TGCGCCAGCAGCTTGGGTGGGACAGCGTGGGGCTACACCTTC.

V gene TRBV29-1 combines with J gene TRBJ1-1; 7 nucleotides line up with TRBD1. The CDR3 covers 14 residues. The germline V gene encodes CDR1 SQVTM and CDR2 ANQGSEA. V gave up 4 bases and J gave up 5 bases; unmatched junction bases: 10. The CDR3, as DNA: TGCAGCGTTGCAAAAGACAGGGCAGGGACTGAAGCTTTCTTT. This sequence encodes CSVAKDRAGTEAFF.

The rearrangement uses TRBV5-1 and TRBJ1-1, with 7 bases identical to TRBD1. Trimming took 3 bases from V and 2 from J; bases not matched to a gene: 7. Germline CDR1 and CDR2: SGHRS and YFSETQ. CDR3 length equals 15 residues. CDR3 sequence reads: CASSSGQVANTEAFF. In DNA form, the CDR3 reads TGCGCCAGCAGCTCAGGACAGGTAGCCAACACTGAAGCTTTCTTT.

The chain is built from TRBV5-6 and TRBJ2-3, with 15 bases matching TRBD2. V lost 0 bases and J lost 2; bases outside the gene matches: 1. Per the germline V gene, CDR1 is SGHDT and CDR2 is YYEEEE. The CDR3 length is 17 residues. The DNA for the CDR3 is TGTGCCAGCAGCTTGGGGACTAGCGGGAGGGCCACAGATACGCAGTATTTT. Residues: CASSLGTSGRATDTQYF.